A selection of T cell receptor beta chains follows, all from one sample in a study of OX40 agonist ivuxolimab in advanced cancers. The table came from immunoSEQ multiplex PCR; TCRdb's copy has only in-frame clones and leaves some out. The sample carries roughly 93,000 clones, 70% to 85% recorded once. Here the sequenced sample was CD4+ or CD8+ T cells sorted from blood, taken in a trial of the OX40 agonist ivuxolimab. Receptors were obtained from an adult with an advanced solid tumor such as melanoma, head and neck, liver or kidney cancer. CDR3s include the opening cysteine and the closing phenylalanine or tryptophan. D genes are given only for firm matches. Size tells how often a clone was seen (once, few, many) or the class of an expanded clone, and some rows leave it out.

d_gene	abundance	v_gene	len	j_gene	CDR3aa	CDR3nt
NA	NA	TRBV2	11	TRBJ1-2	CASRVNYGYTF	TGTGCCAGCCGAGTTAACTATGGCTACACCTTC
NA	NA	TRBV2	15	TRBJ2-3	CASTRGGLYTDTQYF	TGTGCCAGCACCAGAGGAGGGCTATACACAGATACGCAGTATTTT
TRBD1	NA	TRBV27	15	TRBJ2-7	CASSAGTGGLYEQYF	TGTGCCAGCAGTGCCGGGACAGGGGGGCTCTACGAGCAGTACTTC
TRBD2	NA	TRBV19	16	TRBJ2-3	CASSMNLAGGTDTQYF	TGTGCCAGTAGTATGAATCTAGCGGGAGGAACAGATACGCAGTATTTT
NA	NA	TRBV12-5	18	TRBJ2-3	CASGFYPLDSLSTDTQYF	TGTGCTAGTGGTTTCTACCCGTTGGACAGCCTAAGCACAGATACGCAGTATTTT
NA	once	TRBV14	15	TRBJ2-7	CASSQDGQAPYEQYF	TGTGCCAGCAGCCAAGATGGCCAGGCCCCCTACGAGCAGTACTTC
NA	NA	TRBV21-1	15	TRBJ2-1	CASSPRDFHPNEQFF	TGTGCCAGCAGCCCCCGGGATTTCCACCCCAATGAGCAGTTCTTC
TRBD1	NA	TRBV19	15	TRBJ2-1	CASSLPGTGRNEQFF	TGTGCCAGTAGTTTACCCGGGACAGGGAGAAATGAGCAGTTCTTC
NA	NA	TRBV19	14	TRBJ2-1	CASSSGGSGNEQFF	TGTGCCAGTAGTAGCGGGGGCTCAGGGAATGAGCAGTTCTTC
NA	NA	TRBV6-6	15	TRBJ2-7	CASSYLSRGSHEQYF	TGTGCCAGCAGTTACCTTTCTAGGGGGTCCCACGAGCAGTACTTC
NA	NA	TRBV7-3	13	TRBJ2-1	CASSLQLYNEQFF	TGTGCCAGCAGCTTGCAGCTGTACAATGAGCAGTTCTTC
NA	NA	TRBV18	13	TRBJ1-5	CASSPDSNQPQHF	TGTGCCAGCTCACCGGACAGTAATCAGCCCCAGCATTTT
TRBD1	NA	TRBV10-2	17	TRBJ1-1	CASASGQGAGVYTEAFF	TGCGCCAGCGCCTCGGGACAGGGGGCGGGTGTCTACACTGAAGCTTTCTTT
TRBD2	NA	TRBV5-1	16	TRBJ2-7	CASSSLRGGNIDEQYF	TGCGCCAGCAGCTCCCTTCGGGGGGGGAATATAGACGAGCAGTACTTC
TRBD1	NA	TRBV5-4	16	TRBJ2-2	CASSLGYRGEAGELFF	TGTGCCAGCAGCCTTGGGTACAGGGGAGAGGCCGGGGAGCTGTTTTTT
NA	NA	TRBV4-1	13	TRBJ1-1	CASSQGRVTEAFF	TGCGCCAGCAGCCAAGGCAGGGTCACTGAAGCTTTCTTT
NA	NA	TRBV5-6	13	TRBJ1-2	CASSLDSDYGYTF	TGTGCCAGCAGCTTAGACAGCGACTATGGCTACACCTTC
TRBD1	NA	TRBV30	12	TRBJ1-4	CAWNSGGEKLFF	TGTGCCTGGAATTCAGGGGGGGAAAAACTGTTTTTT
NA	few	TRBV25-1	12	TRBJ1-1	CASSESGAEAFF	TGTGCCAGCAGTGAATCGGGCGCTGAAGCTTTCTTT
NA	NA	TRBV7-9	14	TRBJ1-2	CASSPAGVRAGYTF	TGTGCCAGCAGCCCCGCAGGGGTGCGTGCTGGCTACACCTTC
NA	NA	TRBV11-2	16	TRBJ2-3	CASSPKGGGRADTQYF	TGTGCCAGCAGCCCGAAGGGGGGGGGCCGCGCAGATACGCAGTATTTT
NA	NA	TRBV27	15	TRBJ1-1	CASRPLGGGRTEAFF	TGTGCCAGCAGACCCCTCGGGGGGGGGAGAACTGAAGCTTTCTTT
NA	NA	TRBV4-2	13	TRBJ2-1	CASSQEYSRDMFF	TGTGCCAGCAGCCAAGAATACTCGCGGGACATGTTCTTC
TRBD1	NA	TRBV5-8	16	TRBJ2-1	CASSPAGTGFYNEQFF	TGTGCCAGCAGCCCTGCGGGGACAGGATTTTACAATGAGCAGTTCTTC
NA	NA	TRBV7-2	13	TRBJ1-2	CASSPGREYGYTF	TGTGCCAGCAGCCCGGGGAGGGAATATGGCTACACCTTC
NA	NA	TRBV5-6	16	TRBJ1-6	CASSLDNGAGYSPLHF	TGTGCCAGCAGCTTGGATAACGGGGCGGGGTATTCACCCCTCCACTTT
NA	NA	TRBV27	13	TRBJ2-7	CASSWDKSYEQYF	TGTGCCAGCAGTTGGGACAAATCCTACGAGCAGTACTTC
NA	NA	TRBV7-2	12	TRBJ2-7	CASSLGGGEQYF	TGTGCCAGCAGCCTCGGTGGTGGAGAGCAGTACTTC
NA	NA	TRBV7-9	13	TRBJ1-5	CASSLVSNQPQHF	TGTGCCAGCAGCTTAGTCTCTAATCAGCCCCAGCATTTT
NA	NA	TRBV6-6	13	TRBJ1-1	CASSYASNREAFF	TGTGCCAGCAGTTACGCCTCCAACAGGGAAGCTTTCTTT
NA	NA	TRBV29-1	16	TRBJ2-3	CSVEDRESTNTDTQYF	TGCAGCGTTGAGGATCGAGAATCCACTAATACAGATACGCAGTATTTT
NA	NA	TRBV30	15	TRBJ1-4	CAWSVQSVRNEKLFF	TGTGCCTGGAGTGTACAAAGCGTCAGAAATGAAAAACTGTTTTTT
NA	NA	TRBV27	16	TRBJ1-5	CASSLGAGEAIQPQHF	TGTGCCAGCAGTTTGGGGGCAGGGGAGGCCATTCAGCCCCAGCATTTT
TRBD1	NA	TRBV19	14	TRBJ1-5	CASSYQGAGQPQHF	TGTGCCAGTAGTTATCAGGGGGCGGGTCAGCCCCAGCATTTT
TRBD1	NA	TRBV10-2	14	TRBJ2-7	CASSDRDRAYEQYF	TGCGCCAGCAGTGACCGGGACAGGGCTTACGAGCAGTACTTC
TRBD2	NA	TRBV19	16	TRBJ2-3	CASSISLAGGTDTQYF	TGTGCCAGTAGTATATCCCTAGCGGGGGGGACAGATACGCAGTATTTT
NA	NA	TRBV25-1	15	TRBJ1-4	CASSEGASRDEKLFF	TGTGCCAGCAGTGAGGGAGCTTCGAGGGACGAAAAACTGTTTTTT
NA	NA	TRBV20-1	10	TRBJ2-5	CSAMGETQYF	TGCAGTGCCATGGGGGAGACCCAGTACTTC
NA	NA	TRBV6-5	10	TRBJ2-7	CASSYTEQYF	TGTGCCAGCAGTTATACCGAGCAGTACTTC
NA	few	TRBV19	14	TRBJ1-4	CASLSWGTNEKLFF	TGTGCCAGTTTGAGCTGGGGAACTAATGAAAAACTGTTTTTT
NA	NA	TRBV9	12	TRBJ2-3	CASSGVTDTQYF	TGTGCCAGCAGCGGGGTCACAGATACGCAGTATTTT
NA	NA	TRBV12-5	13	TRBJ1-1	CASGLKVNTEAFF	TGTGCTAGTGGTTTGAAGGTGAACACTGAAGCTTTCTTT
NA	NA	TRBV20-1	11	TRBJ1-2	CSARDLPGYTF	TGCAGTGCTAGAGATCTGCCTGGCTACACCTTC
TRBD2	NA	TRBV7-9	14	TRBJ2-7	CASAGGRVSYEQYF	TGTGCCAGCGCGGGGGGCAGGGTCTCCTACGAGCAGTACTTC
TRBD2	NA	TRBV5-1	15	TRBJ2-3	CASSLIGTSADTQYF	TGCGCCAGCAGCTTAATCGGGACTAGTGCAGATACGCAGTATTTT
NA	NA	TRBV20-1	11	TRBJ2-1	CSAPANREQFF	TGCAGTGCCCCGGCAAATAGGGAGCAGTTCTTC
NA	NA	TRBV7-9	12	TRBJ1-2	CASSLGDFGYTF	TGTGCCAGCAGCTTAGGGGATTTCGGCTACACCTTC
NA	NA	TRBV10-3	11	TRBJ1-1	CAIRQENEAFF	TGTGCCATCAGACAGGAAAACGAAGCTTTCTTT
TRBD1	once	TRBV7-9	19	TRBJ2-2	CASSSPVPGQGANTGELFF	TGTGCCAGCAGCTCCCCAGTCCCGGGACAGGGTGCGAACACCGGGGAGCTGTTTTTT
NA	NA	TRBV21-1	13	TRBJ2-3	CASSNPQADTQYF	TGTGCCAGCAGCAACCCACAGGCGGATACGCAGTATTTT
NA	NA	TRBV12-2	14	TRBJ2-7	CASREFLCHYEQYF	TGTGCAAGTCGCGAATTCCTGTGCCACTACGAGCAGTACTTC